The clone carrying this TCR beta chain was seen only once. This entry belongs to a study of CD8 T cells in Susac syndrome. With random hexamers, roughly 0.45 to 1 ug RNA was reverse transcribed. Amplification of TCR beta CDR3 used immunoSEQ multiplex PCR across 54 Vbeta and 13 Jbeta. TCRdb re-analysed the immunoSEQ multiplex PCR reads in MiXCR, keeping a single row per CDR3 protein. The profile shows fewer than 350,000 distinct CDR3 sequences, about 89% of them singletons. Both CD4+ and CD8+ T cells were negatively isolated, and TEMRA cells underwent FACS enrichment. CDR3 length equals 14 residues. Trimming left V 5 bases short and J 4 bases short, with 13 bases between.

This chain connects TRBV6-7 to TRBJ2-3, with TRBD1 as a possible D gene (6 bases). TRBV6-7 is sorted into the ORF group, with uncertain function. This sequence was found in a human donor with multiple sclerosis. Sequencing was carried out using CD8+ T cells from PBMCs. CDR3 residues: CASSRGKFADTQYF. For the CDR3, the DNA is TGTGCCAGCAGTAGGGGGAAATTCGCAGATACGCAGTATTTT.